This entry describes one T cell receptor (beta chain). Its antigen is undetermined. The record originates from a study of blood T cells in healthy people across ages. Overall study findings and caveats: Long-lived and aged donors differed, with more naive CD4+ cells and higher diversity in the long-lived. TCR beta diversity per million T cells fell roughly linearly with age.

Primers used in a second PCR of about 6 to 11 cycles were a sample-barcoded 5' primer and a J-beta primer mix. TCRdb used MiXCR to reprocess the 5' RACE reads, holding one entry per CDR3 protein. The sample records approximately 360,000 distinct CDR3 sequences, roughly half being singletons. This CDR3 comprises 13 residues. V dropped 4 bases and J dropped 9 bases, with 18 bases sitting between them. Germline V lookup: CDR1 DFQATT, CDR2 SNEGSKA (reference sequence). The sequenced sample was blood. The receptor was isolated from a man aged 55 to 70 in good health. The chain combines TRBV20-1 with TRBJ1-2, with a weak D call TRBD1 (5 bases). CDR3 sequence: CSAIGTGRKSYTF. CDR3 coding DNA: TGCAGTGCTATAGGAACGGGACGGAAGAGCTACACCTTC.